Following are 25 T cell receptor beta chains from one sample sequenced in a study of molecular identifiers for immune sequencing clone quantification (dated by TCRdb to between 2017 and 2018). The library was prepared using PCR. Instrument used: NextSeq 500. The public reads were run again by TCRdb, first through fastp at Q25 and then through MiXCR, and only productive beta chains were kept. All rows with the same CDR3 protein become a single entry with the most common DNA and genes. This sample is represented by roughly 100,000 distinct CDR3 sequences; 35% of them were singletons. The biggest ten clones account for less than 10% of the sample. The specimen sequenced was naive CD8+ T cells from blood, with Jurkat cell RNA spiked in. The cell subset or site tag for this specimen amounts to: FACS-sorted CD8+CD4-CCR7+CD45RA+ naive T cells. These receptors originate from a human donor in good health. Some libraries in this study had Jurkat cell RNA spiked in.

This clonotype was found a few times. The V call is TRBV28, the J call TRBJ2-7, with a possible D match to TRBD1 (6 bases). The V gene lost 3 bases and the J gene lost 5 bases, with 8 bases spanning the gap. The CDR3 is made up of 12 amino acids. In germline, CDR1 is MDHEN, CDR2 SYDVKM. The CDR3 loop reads CASSLGADEQYF. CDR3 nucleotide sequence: TGTGCCAGCAGTTTGGGGGCGGACGAGCAGTACTTC.

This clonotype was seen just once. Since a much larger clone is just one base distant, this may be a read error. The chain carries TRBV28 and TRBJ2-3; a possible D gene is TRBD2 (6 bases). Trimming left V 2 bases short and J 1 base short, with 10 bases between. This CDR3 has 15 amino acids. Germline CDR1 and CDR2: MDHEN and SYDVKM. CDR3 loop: CASSLRGRCTDTQYF. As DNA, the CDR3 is TGTGCCAGCAGTTTAAGAGGGAGGTGCACAGATACGCAGTATTTT. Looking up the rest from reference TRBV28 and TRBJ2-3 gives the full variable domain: DVKVTQSSRYLVKRTGEKVFLECVQDMDHENMFWYRQDPGLGLRLIYFSYDVKMKEKGDIPEGYSVSREKKERFSLILESASTNQTSMYLCASSLRGRCTDTQYFGPGTRLTVL.

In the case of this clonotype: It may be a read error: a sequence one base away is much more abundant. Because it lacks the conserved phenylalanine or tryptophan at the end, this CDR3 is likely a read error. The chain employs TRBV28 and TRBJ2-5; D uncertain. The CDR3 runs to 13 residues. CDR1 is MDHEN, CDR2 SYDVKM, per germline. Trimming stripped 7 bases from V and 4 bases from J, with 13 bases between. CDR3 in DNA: TGTGCCAGCAAAAGGTCCGAGGCAGAGACCCAGTACCTC. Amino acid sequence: CASKRSEAETQYL.

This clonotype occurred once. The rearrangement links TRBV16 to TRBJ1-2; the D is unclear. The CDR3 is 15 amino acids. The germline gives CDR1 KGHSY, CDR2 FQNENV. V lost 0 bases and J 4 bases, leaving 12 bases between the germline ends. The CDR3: CASSQSIGGFYGYTF. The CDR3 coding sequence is TGTGCCAGCAGCCAATCGATTGGCGGATTCTATGGCTACACCTTC.

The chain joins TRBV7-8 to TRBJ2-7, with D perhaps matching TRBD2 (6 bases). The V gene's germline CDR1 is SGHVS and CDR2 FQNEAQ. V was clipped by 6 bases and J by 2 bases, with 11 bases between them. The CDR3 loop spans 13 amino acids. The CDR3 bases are TGTGCCAGCAGTTCAGGGACTCCCTACGAGCAGTACTTC. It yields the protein CASSSGTPYEQYF.

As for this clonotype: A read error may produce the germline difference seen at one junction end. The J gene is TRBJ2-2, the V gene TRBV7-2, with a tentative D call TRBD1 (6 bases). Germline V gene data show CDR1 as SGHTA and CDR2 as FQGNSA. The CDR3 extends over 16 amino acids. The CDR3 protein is CAGSSTGIRYTGELFF. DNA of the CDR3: TGTGCCGGCAGCTCTACAGGGATCCGCTACACCGGGGAGCTGTTTTTT.

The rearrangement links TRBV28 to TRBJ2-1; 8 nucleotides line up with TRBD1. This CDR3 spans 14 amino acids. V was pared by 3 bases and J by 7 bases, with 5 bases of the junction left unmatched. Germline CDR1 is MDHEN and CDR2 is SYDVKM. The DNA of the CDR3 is TGTGCCAGCAGTTTGCAGGGGGCCCGAAATGAGCAGTTCTTC. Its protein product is CASSLQGARNEQFF.

The CDR3 reads CASSLGYGYEQYF. The DNA for the CDR3 is TGTGCCAGCAGCTTGGGGTATGGTTACGAGCAGTACTTC. The V and J genes are TRBV5-5 and TRBJ2-7, with no clear D. Germline V gene data show CDR1 as SGHKS and CDR2 as YYEKEE (reference sequence). This CDR3 spans 13 amino acids. V was pared by 0 bases and J by 4 bases, with 8 bases between.

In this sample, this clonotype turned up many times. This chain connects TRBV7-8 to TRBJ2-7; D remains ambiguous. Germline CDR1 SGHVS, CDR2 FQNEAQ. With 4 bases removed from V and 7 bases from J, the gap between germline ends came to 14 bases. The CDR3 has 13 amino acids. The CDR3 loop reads CASSSPLAREQYF. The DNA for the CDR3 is TGTGCCAGCAGCTCCCCTCTCGCGCGGGAGCAGTACTTC.

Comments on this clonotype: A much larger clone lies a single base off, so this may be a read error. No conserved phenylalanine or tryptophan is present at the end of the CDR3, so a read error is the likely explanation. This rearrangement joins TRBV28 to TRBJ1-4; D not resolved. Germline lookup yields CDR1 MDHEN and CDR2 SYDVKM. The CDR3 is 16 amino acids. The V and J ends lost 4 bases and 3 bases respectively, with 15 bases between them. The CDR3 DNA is TGTGCCAGCAGTTGGTCTGCGGAGGGTGCTAATGAAAAACTGTTTATT. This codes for CASSWSAEGANEKLFI.

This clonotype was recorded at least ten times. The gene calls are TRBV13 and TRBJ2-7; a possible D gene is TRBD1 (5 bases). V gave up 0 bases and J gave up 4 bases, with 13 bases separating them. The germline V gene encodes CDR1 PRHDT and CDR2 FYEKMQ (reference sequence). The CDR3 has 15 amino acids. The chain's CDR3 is CASSLGPGQSYEQYF. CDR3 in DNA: TGTGCCAGCAGCTTAGGCCCCGGACAAAGTTACGAGCAGTACTTC. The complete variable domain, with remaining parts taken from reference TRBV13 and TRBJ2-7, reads AAGVIQSPRHLIKEKRETATLKCYPIPRHDTVYWYQQGPGQDPQFLISFYEKMQSDKGSIPDRFSAQQFSDYHSELNMSSLELGDSALYFCASSLGPGQSYEQYFGPGTRLTVT.

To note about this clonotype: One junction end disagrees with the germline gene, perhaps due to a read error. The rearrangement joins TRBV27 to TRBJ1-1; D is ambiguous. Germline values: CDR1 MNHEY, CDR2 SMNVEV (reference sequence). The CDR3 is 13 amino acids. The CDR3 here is CASSVGMNTEAIF. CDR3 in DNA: TGTGCCAGTTCGGTAGGAATGAACACTGAAGCTATCTTT.

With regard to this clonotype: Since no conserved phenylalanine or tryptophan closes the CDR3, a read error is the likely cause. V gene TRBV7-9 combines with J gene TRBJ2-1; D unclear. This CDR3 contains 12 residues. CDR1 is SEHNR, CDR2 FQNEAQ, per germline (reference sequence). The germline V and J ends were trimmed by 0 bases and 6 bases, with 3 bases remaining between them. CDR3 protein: CASSLAANEQFL. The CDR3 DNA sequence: TGTGCCAGCAGCTTAGCAGCCAATGAGCAGTTCCTC.

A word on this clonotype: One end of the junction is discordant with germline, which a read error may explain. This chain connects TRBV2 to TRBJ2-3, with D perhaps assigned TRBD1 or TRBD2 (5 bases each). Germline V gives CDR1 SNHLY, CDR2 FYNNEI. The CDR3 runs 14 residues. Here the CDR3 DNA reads TGTGCCAGCGCCCTGCCAGGGAGTACAGATACGCGGTATTTT. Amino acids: CASALPGSTDTRYF.

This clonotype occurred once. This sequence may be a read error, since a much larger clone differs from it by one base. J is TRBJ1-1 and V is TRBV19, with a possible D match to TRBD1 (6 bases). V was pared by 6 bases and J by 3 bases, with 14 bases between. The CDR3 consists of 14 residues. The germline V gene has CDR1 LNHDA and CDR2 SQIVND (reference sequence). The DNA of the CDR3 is TGTGCCAGTAGCCCGGCGGGGGGCTACACTGAAGCTTTCTTT. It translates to CASSPAGGYTEAFF.

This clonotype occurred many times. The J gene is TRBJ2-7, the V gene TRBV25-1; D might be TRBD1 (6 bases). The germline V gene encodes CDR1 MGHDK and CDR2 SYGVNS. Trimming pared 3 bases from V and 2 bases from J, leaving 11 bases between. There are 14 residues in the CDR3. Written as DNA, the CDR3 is TGTGCCAGCAGTGACCCAGGGACACCCTACGAGCAGTACTTC. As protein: CASSDPGTPYEQYF.

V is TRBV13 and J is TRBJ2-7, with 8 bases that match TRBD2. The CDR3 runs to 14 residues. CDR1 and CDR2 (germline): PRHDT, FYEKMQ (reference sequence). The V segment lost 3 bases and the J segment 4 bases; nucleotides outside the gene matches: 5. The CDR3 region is CASSLSGSLYEQYF. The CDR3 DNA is TGTGCCAGCAGCTTGAGCGGGAGTTTGTACGAGCAGTACTTC.

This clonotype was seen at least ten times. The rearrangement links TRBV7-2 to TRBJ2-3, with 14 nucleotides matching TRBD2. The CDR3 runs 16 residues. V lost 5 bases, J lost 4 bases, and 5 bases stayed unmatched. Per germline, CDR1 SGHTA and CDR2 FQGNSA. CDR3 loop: CASSMGLAGAADTQYF. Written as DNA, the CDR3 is TGTGCCAGCAGCATGGGACTAGCGGGAGCGGCAGATACGCAGTATTTT.

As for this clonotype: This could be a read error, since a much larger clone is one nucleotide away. CDR3 region: CASSLTDRARPQHF. CDR3 in DNA: TGTGCCAGCAGCTTGACCGACAGGGCTCGGCCCCAGCATTTT. The V gene is TRBV5-6, the J gene TRBJ1-5; 7 bases match TRBD1. After removal of 1 base from V and 9 bases from J, the junction contained 7 bases not matched to a gene. The germline V gene has CDR1 SGHDT and CDR2 YYEEEE. This CDR3 has 14 amino acids.

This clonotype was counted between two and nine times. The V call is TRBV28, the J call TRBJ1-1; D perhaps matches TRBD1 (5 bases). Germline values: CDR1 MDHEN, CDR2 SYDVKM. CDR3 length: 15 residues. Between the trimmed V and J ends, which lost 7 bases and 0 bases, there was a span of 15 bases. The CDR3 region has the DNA TGTGCCAGCATGTGGACACCTACTATGAACACTGAAGCTTTCTTT. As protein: CASMWTPTMNTEAFF.

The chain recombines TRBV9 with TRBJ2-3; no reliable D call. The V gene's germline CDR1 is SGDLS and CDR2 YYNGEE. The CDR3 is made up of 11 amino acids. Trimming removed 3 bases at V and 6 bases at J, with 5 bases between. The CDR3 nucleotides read TGTGCCAGCAGCGAAGAGGATACGCAGTATTTT. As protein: CASSEEDTQYF. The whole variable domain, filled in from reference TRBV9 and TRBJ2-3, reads DSGVTQTPKHLITATGQRVTLRCSPRSGDLSVYWYQQSLDQGLQFLIQYYNGEERAKGNILERFSAQQFPDLHSELNLSSLELGDSALYFCASSEEDTQYFGPGTRLTVL.

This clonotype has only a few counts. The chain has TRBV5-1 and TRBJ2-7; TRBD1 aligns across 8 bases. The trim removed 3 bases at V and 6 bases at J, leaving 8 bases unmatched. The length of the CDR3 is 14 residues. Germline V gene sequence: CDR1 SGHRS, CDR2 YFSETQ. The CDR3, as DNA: TGCGCCAGCAGCTACGGACAGGGAAGCGGCGAGCAGTACTTC. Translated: CASSYGQGSGEQYF.

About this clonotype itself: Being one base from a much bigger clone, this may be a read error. The CDR3 spells CASCLRQRPRTQHF. DNA of the CDR3: TGTGCCAGCTGTTTACGGCAGCGCCCGAGGACCCAGCATTTT. The chain recombines TRBV28 with TRBJ1-5; D is undetermined. Germline V lookup: CDR1 MDHEN, CDR2 SYDVKM. The CDR3 consists of 14 residues.

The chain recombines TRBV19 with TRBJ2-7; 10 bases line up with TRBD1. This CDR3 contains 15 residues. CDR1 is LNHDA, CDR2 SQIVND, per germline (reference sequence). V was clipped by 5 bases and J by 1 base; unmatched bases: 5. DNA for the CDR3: TGTGCCAGTAGTGACCGGGACAGGGGTTCCTACGAGCAGTACTTC. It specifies CASSDRDRGSYEQYF.

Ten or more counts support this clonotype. The CDR3 region is CASSFGFSGEQYF. The DNA for the CDR3 is TGTGCCAGCAGCTTCGGGTTCTCGGGCGAGCAGTACTTC. V and J are TRBV5-4 and TRBJ2-7, with D unclear. From germline, CDR1 is SGHNT and CDR2 YYREEE (reference sequence). The CDR3 has 13 amino acids. V lost 2 bases and J lost 6, with 12 bases in between. The entire variable domain, with the rest obtained from reference TRBV5-4 and TRBJ2-7, is as follows: ETGVTQSPTHLIKTRGQQVTLRCSSQSGHNTVSWYQQALGQGPQFIFQYYREEENGRGNFPPRFSGLQFPNYSSELNVNALELDDSALYLCASSFGFSGEQYFGPGTRLTVT.